This T cell receptor beta chain came from a study of blood T cell repertoires in COVID-19 (TCRdb year 2020). Turning to the overall study: Collaborator samples came from the United States, Italy and Spain and covered acute and convalescent phases of COVID-19. The prospective study material was composed of cDNA or gDNA derived from T cells, B-cell-depleted T cells, or PBMCs. The dataset comprised deeply sampled blood TCRbeta repertoires from subjects exposed to, actively infected with, or recovered from COVID-19. A freely available public database, intended as a resource for researchers studying the immune response to SARS-CoV-2, is where the repertoires were released. The samples were drawn from the first 160 participants of the ongoing ImmuneRACE study and from over a thousand subjects provided by 6 global collaborators. A de-identified subject ID, COVID-19 status, age in years and sex were almost always included in the sample metadata. Where HLA class I and class II types were available, the types were taken from metadata supplied by the sample provider, not from assay-based typing. The full study reports these points: The amount of clinical and demographic metadata varied by source and participant and was provided uncurated.

In the prospective study, participants were roughly 18 to 100 years old, resided in 25 or so geographic areas of the United States, and were enrolled through a virtual design. In the prospective study, cohorts were assigned on the basis of participant-reported clinical history obtained from a screening survey and a study questionnaire. A participant counted as exposed if, within 2 weeks of entering the study, that participant had been in contact with someone who had a PCR-confirmed or clinician-diagnosed COVID-19 case. Each participant in the prospective study had whole blood, serum and a nasopharyngeal or oropharyngeal swab collected by mobile phlebotomists. Prospective study participants could optionally give additional blood draws and questionnaires over an approximately 2-month period. Before DNA extraction, blood samples from the prospective study were shipped at room temperature or frozen.

The immunoSEQ Assay, a bias-controlled multiplex PCR, was used to amplify TCRbeta CDR3 regions from genomic DNA. The study's own analysis went as follows. The number of nucleated cells in each sample was estimated from the amplification of reference gene primers within the assay. Sequence reads were collapsed and filtered to measure the absolute abundance of every unique TCRbeta CDR3 rearrangement. For each sample, productive Simpson clonality was calculated as the square root of Simpson's diversity index across productive rearrangements. TCRdb carries this immuneACCESS record with in-frame sequences only. Its versions omit some clonotypes, under half of them owing to an unresolved V gene in the studies checked, with the rest unexplained. That table furnishes V, J and clone size, whereas the DNA furnished D and trimming. For this sample there are around 200,000 clones; approximately 86% appear just once. The ten largest make up around 4.5% of the sample.

At the junction V is shortened by 0 bases and J by 7 bases, with 8 bases in between. Per the germline V gene, SGDLS is the CDR1 and YYNGEE is the CDR2. The CDR3 has 12 amino acids, counting the end cysteine and phenylalanine. The retained sequence is limited to the CDR3, 36 bases, with the frame set at the first base. Turning to this clone: The antigen this receptor binds is unknown. Base qualities are not recorded, but no much larger clone differs from it by a single base.

This clonotype was sampled from a young woman who had been exposed to COVID-19. Specimen: PBMCs or T cells enriched from blood (not recorded which). The chain was built from TRBV9 and TRBJ2-7, with a weak D call of TRBD2 (6 bases match). Read as DNA, the sequence is TGTGCCAGCAGCGTAGTTGCGGGGGAGCAGTACTTC. Translation gives CASSVVAGEQYF.